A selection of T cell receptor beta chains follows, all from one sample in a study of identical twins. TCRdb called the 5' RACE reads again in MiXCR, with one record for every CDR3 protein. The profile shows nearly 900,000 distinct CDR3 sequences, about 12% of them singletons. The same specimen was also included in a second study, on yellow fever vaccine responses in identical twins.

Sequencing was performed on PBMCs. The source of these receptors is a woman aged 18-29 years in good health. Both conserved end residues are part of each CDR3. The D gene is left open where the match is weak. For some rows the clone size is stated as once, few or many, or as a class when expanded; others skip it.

cdr3_aa: CASSLGLAYTGELFF
cdr3_nt: TGTGCCAGCAGCCTCGGACTAGCGTACACCGGGGAGCTGTTTTTT
v_call: TRBV7-2
d_call: TRBD2
j_call: TRBJ2-2
clone_size: few

cdr3_aa: CASSRHGRGPYNEQFF
cdr3_nt: TGTGCCAGCAGCCGGCATGGGCGGGGCCCCTACAATGAGCAGTTCTTC
v_call: TRBV14
d_call: NA
j_call: TRBJ2-1
clone_size: few

cdr3_aa: CASSLVGRYEQYF
cdr3_nt: TGTGCCAGCAGCTTAGTTGGACGTTACGAGCAGTACTTC
v_call: TRBV11-2
d_call: NA
j_call: TRBJ2-7
clone_size: NA

cdr3_aa: CASRLGQGDGGYGYTF
cdr3_nt: TGCGCCAGCAGACTGGGACAGGGGGACGGCGGCTATGGCTACACCTTC
v_call: TRBV5-1
d_call: TRBD1
j_call: TRBJ1-2
clone_size: many

cdr3_aa: CASSEGVNEQFF
cdr3_nt: TGTGCCAGCAGTGAAGGGGTCAATGAGCAGTTCTTC
v_call: TRBV6-4
d_call: NA
j_call: TRBJ2-1
clone_size: few

cdr3_aa: CASSTGTVRYGYTF
cdr3_nt: TGCGCCAGCAGCACCGGGACAGTTCGGTATGGCTACACCTTC
v_call: TRBV5-1
d_call: TRBD1
j_call: TRBJ1-2
clone_size: NA

cdr3_aa: CSAPVSSNYGYTF
cdr3_nt: TGCAGTGCCCCCGTCAGTTCTAACTATGGCTACACCTTC
v_call: TRBV20-1
d_call: NA
j_call: TRBJ1-2
clone_size: NA

cdr3_aa: CASSLLASGRVNEQFF
cdr3_nt: TGTGCCAGCAGCTTATTAGCTAGCGGGAGGGTTAATGAGCAGTTCTTC
v_call: TRBV7-3
d_call: TRBD2
j_call: TRBJ2-1
clone_size: few

cdr3_aa: CASSLDGRTGTGELFF
cdr3_nt: TGTGCCAGCAGCTTAGATGGCCGAACGGGCACCGGGGAGCTGTTTTTT
v_call: TRBV7-9
d_call: NA
j_call: TRBJ2-2
clone_size: NA

cdr3_aa: CASSFARTGGNTIYF
cdr3_nt: TGTGCCAGCAGTTTTGCCAGGACAGGTGGAAACACCATATATTTT
v_call: TRBV12-3/TRBV12-4
d_call: TRBD1
j_call: TRBJ1-3
clone_size: few

cdr3_aa: CAISLLEGDEQFF
cdr3_nt: TGTGCCATCAGTTTACTTGAAGGGGATGAGCAGTTCTTC
v_call: TRBV10-3
d_call: NA
j_call: TRBJ2-1
clone_size: NA

cdr3_aa: CASSQERLAGGRGGTQYF
cdr3_nt: TGTGCCAGCAGCCAAGAACGACTAGCGGGAGGTCGGGGTGGGACCCAGTACTTC
v_call: TRBV3-1
d_call: TRBD2
j_call: TRBJ2-5
clone_size: NA

cdr3_aa: CSVSGREETQYF
cdr3_nt: TGCAGCGTTTCGGGGCGTGAAGAGACCCAGTACTTC
v_call: TRBV29-1
d_call: NA
j_call: TRBJ2-5
clone_size: NA

cdr3_aa: CASSTTSTGLYQETQYF
cdr3_nt: TGTGCCAGCAGTACTACTTCGACAGGGCTCTACCAAGAGACCCAGTACTTC
v_call: TRBV28
d_call: TRBD1
j_call: TRBJ2-5
clone_size: few

cdr3_aa: CASSATGTLSTDTQYF
cdr3_nt: TGTGCCAGCAGTGCAACCGGGACTTTAAGCACAGATACGCAGTATTTT
v_call: TRBV6-2/TRBV6-3
d_call: NA
j_call: TRBJ2-3
clone_size: NA

cdr3_aa: CASSTLGDATDTQYF
cdr3_nt: TGTGCCAGCAGCACCTTAGGGGACGCCACAGATACGCAGTATTTT
v_call: TRBV9
d_call: NA
j_call: TRBJ2-3
clone_size: NA

cdr3_aa: CAWIGSGETQYF
cdr3_nt: TGTGCCTGGATAGGGTCGGGAGAGACCCAGTACTTC
v_call: TRBV7-9
d_call: NA
j_call: TRBJ2-5
clone_size: few

cdr3_aa: CASSEALQAASYEQYF
cdr3_nt: TGTGCCAGCAGTGAAGCGTTACAGGCAGCATCCTACGAGCAGTACTTC
v_call: TRBV6-1
d_call: NA
j_call: TRBJ2-7
clone_size: few

cdr3_aa: CASSLGQLAYEQYF
cdr3_nt: TGTGCCAGCAGCTTGGGGCAGTTGGCCTACGAGCAGTACTTC
v_call: TRBV5-6
d_call: NA
j_call: TRBJ2-7
clone_size: NA

cdr3_aa: CASSQVGTVTDTQYF
cdr3_nt: TGCGCCAGCAGCCAAGTTGGTACAGTCACAGATACGCAGTATTTT
v_call: TRBV4-1
d_call: NA
j_call: TRBJ2-3
clone_size: NA

cdr3_aa: CASWGQGITGELFF
cdr3_nt: TGTGCCAGCTGGGGACAGGGAATAACCGGGGAGCTGTTTTTT
v_call: TRBV12-3/TRBV12-4
d_call: TRBD1
j_call: TRBJ2-2
clone_size: NA

cdr3_aa: CASSDPKLAGGSTGVLFF
cdr3_nt: TGCGCCAGCAGTGACCCTAAGCTAGCGGGGGGGAGCACCGGGGTGCTGTTTTTT
v_call: TRBV10-2
d_call: TRBD2
j_call: TRBJ2-2
clone_size: NA

cdr3_aa: CAISESAGQKNIQYF
cdr3_nt: TGTGCCATCAGTGAGTCAGCGGGACAGAAAAACATTCAGTACTTC
v_call: TRBV10-3
d_call: NA
j_call: TRBJ2-4
clone_size: many

cdr3_aa: CSAPMGGQETQYF
cdr3_nt: TGCAGTGCTCCTATGGGGGGGCAAGAGACCCAGTACTTC
v_call: TRBV20-1
d_call: TRBD2
j_call: TRBJ2-5
clone_size: NA

cdr3_aa: CASSLRAGRLDTQYF
cdr3_nt: TGTGCCAGCAGCTTAAGGGCCGGACGGTTGGATACGCAGTATTTT
v_call: TRBV7-9
d_call: NA
j_call: TRBJ2-3
clone_size: NA

cdr3_aa: CASSLGAGVPEAFF
cdr3_nt: TGTGCCAGCAGTTTAGGGGCAGGGGTCCCTGAAGCTTTCTTT
v_call: TRBV28
d_call: NA
j_call: TRBJ1-1
clone_size: NA

cdr3_aa: CASSSLSVLAKNIQYF
cdr3_nt: TGTGCCAGCAGCTCCCTAAGCGTTCTAGCCAAAAACATTCAGTACTTC
v_call: TRBV7-8
d_call: NA
j_call: TRBJ2-4
clone_size: NA

cdr3_aa: CSARWEGRAEQYF
cdr3_nt: TGCAGTGCTAGGTGGGAGGGAAGGGCCGAGCAGTACTTC
v_call: TRBV20-1
d_call: TRBD2
j_call: TRBJ2-7
clone_size: few

cdr3_aa: CAISEPGSGGQGDPYTF
cdr3_nt: TGTGCCATCAGTGAGCCTGGGAGTGGAGGGCAGGGGGATCCCTACACCTTC
v_call: TRBV10-3
d_call: TRBD1
j_call: TRBJ1-2
clone_size: NA

cdr3_aa: CASSELASSYEQYF
cdr3_nt: TGTGCCAGCAGCGAGCTAGCGTCCTCCTACGAGCAGTACTTC
v_call: TRBV9
d_call: NA
j_call: TRBJ2-7
clone_size: NA

cdr3_aa: CASSSPAGSPLHF
cdr3_nt: TGTGCCAGCAGTTCCCCCGCAGGTTCACCCCTCCACTTT
v_call: TRBV13
d_call: NA
j_call: TRBJ1-6
clone_size: NA

cdr3_aa: CASRQGQDEQYF
cdr3_nt: TGTGCCAGCAGGCAGGGGCAAGACGAGCAGTACTTC
v_call: TRBV2
d_call: NA
j_call: TRBJ2-7
clone_size: few

cdr3_aa: CASRLAGTVRGKNIQYF
cdr3_nt: TGTGCCAGCAGACTAGCCGGGACAGTTCGAGGCAAAAACATTCAGTACTTC
v_call: TRBV28
d_call: NA
j_call: TRBJ2-4
clone_size: NA

cdr3_aa: CASSPPVITELFF
cdr3_nt: TGTGCCAGCAGCCCCCCCGTTATTACGGAGCTGTTTTTT
v_call: TRBV12-3/TRBV12-4
d_call: NA
j_call: TRBJ2-2
clone_size: NA

cdr3_aa: CASSNPEGQYF
cdr3_nt: TGTGCCAGCAGCAATCCGGAGGGCCAGTACTTC
v_call: TRBV12-3/TRBV12-4
d_call: NA
j_call: TRBJ2-7
clone_size: NA

cdr3_aa: CASSIVGDGTEAFF
cdr3_nt: TGTGCCAGTAGTATAGTTGGGGACGGCACTGAAGCTTTCTTT
v_call: TRBV19
d_call: NA
j_call: TRBJ1-1
clone_size: NA

cdr3_aa: CASSQHPNRGLSYTF
cdr3_nt: TGTGCCAGCAGTCAACACCCTAACAGGGGGCTCAGCTACACCTTC
v_call: TRBV27
d_call: TRBD1
j_call: TRBJ1-2
clone_size: NA

cdr3_aa: CASSFSGDYNEQFF
cdr3_nt: TGTGCCAGCAGCTTTAGCGGGGACTACAATGAGCAGTTCTTC
v_call: TRBV5-6
d_call: TRBD2
j_call: TRBJ2-1
clone_size: many

cdr3_aa: CSAPILVADTQYF
cdr3_nt: TGCAGTGCTCCAATTCTAGTTGCAGATACGCAGTATTTT
v_call: TRBV20-1
d_call: NA
j_call: TRBJ2-3
clone_size: NA

cdr3_aa: CASSPGTGRRNQPQHF
cdr3_nt: TGTGCCAGCAGCCCCGGGACAGGGAGGCGAAATCAGCCCCAGCATTTT
v_call: TRBV28
d_call: TRBD1
j_call: TRBJ1-5
clone_size: NA

cdr3_aa: CASTGPNTEAFF
cdr3_nt: TGTGCCAGCACCGGACCAAACACTGAAGCTTTCTTT
v_call: TRBV2
d_call: NA
j_call: TRBJ1-1
clone_size: few

cdr3_aa: CASSYAQGGNSPLHF
cdr3_nt: TGTGCCAGCAGTTACGCCCAGGGGGGTAATTCACCCCTCCACTTT
v_call: TRBV6-5
d_call: TRBD1
j_call: TRBJ1-6
clone_size: NA

cdr3_aa: CSVEWGVGETQYF
cdr3_nt: TGCAGCGTTGAATGGGGGGTCGGAGAGACCCAGTACTTC
v_call: TRBV29-1
d_call: NA
j_call: TRBJ2-5
clone_size: many

cdr3_aa: CSASSGRITGELFF
cdr3_nt: TGCAGTGCTAGTAGCGGGAGGATCACCGGGGAGCTGTTTTTT
v_call: TRBV20-1
d_call: TRBD2
j_call: TRBJ2-2
clone_size: few

cdr3_aa: CSASGGTSDIGYTF
cdr3_nt: TGCAGTGCCTCAGGAGGGACATCGGACATTGGCTACACCTTC
v_call: TRBV20-1
d_call: NA
j_call: TRBJ1-2
clone_size: few

cdr3_aa: CASSTRGNEQFF
cdr3_nt: TGTGCCAGCAGCACAAGAGGTAATGAGCAGTTCTTC
v_call: TRBV2
d_call: NA
j_call: TRBJ2-1
clone_size: few

cdr3_aa: CASSARGSYPSNQPQHF
cdr3_nt: TGTGCCAGCAGTGCCCGGGGGAGCTATCCTAGCAATCAGCCCCAGCATTTT
v_call: TRBV12-3/TRBV12-4
d_call: NA
j_call: TRBJ1-5
clone_size: few

cdr3_aa: CSVPPGLSRGGTGELFF
cdr3_nt: TGCAGCGTTCCCCCGGGGTTGTCGAGGGGGGGTACCGGGGAGCTGTTTTTT
v_call: TRBV29-1
d_call: NA
j_call: TRBJ2-2
clone_size: NA